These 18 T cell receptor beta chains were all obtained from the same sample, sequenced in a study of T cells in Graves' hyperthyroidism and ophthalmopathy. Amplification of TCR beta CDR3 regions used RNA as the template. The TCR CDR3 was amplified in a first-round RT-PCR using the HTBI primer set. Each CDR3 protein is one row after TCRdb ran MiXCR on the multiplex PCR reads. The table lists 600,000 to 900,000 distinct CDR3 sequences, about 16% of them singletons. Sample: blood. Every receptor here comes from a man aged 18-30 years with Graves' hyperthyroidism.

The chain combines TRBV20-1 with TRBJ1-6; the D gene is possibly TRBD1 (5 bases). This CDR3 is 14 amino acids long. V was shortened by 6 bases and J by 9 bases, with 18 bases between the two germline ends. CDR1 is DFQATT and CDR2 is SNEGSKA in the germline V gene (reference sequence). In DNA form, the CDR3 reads TGCAGTGCGTCCGGCGGTTGGGGGGGTTCACCCCTCCACTTT. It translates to CSASGGWGGSPLHF.

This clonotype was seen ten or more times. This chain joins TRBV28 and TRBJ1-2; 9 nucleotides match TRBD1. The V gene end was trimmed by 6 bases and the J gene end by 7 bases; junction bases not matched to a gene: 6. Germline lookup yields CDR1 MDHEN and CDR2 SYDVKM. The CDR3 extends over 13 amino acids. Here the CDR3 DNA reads TGTGCCAGCAGCCCTCGGGACAGGGTTGGCTACACCTTC. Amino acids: CASSPRDRVGYTF.

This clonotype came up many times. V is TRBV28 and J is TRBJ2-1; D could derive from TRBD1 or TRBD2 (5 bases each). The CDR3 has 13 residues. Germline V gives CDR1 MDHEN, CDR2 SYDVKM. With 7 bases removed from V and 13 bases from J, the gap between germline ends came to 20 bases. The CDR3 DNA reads TGTGCCAGCACCTTGATGTCGGGACCGTCACAGTTCTTC. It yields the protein CASTLMSGPSQFF.

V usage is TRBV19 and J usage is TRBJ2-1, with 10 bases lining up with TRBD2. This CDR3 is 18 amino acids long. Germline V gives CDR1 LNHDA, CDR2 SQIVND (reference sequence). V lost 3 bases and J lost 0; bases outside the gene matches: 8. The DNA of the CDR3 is TGTGCCAGTAGTATCGCTAGCGGGAGCCTGAGCTCCTACAATGAGCAGTTCTTC. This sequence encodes CASSIASGSLSSYNEQFF.

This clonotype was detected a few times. The CDR3 DNA is TGCAGTGCGGTACAACAGGGTAACTATGGCTACACCTTC. This gives the protein CSAVQQGNYGYTF. This rearrangement joins TRBV20-1 to TRBJ1-2; a possible D gene is TRBD1 (6 bases). The CDR3 spans 13 residues. Germline V gene lookup returns CDR1 DFQATT and CDR2 SNEGSKA (reference sequence). The V gene lost 6 bases and the J gene lost 1 base, with 12 bases spanning the gap.

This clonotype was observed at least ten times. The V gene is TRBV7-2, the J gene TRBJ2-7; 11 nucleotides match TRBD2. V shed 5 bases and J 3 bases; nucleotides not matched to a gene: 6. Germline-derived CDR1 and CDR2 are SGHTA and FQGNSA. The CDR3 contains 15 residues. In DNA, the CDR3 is TGTGCCAGCAGCATAACCGGGACTAGCGGCTACGAGCAGTACTTC. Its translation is CASSITGTSGYEQYF. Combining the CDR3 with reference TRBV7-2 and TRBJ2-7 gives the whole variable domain GAGVSQSPSNKVTEKGKDVELRCDPISGHTALYWYRQSLGQGLEFLIYFQGNSAPDKSGLPSDRFSAERTGGSVSTLTIQRTQQEDSAVYLCASSITGTSGYEQYFGPGTRLTVT.

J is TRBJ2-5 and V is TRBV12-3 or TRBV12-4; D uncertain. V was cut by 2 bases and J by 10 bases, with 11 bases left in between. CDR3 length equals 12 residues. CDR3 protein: CASSLIPRFQYF. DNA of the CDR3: TGTGCCAGCAGTTTAATACCTAGGTTCCAGTACTTC.

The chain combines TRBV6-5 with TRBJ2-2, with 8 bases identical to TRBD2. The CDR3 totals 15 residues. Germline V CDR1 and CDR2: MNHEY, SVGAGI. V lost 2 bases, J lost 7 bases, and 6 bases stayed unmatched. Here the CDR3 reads CASSYSLSGNGELFF. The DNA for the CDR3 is TGTGCCAGCAGTTACAGCCTTAGCGGGAACGGGGAGCTGTTTTTT.

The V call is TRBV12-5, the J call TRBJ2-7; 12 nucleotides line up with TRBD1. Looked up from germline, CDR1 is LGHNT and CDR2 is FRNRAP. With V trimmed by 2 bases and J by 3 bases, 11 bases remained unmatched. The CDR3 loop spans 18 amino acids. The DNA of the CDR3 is TGTGCTAGTGGTTTGATCCCCTCCGGGACAGGGGGCAGCTACGAGCAGTACTTC. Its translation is CASGLIPSGTGGSYEQYF.

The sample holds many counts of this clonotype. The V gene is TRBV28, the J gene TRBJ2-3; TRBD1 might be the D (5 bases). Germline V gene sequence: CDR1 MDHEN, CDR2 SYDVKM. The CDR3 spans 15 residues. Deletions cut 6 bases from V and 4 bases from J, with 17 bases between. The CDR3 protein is CASSPPGLGPDTQYF. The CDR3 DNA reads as TGTGCCAGCAGCCCCCCAGGGCTCGGTCCAGATACGCAGTATTTT.

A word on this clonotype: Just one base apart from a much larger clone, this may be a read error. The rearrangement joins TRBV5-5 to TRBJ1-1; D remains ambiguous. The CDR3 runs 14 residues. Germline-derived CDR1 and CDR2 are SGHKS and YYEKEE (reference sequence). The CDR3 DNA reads TGTGCCGGCAGCTTGTTCCAGGCTTACGATGAAGCTTTCTTT. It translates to CAGSLFQAYDEAFF.

CDR3 in DNA: TGTGCCAGCAGCTTCAGCAGGGTGAACACTGAAGCTTTCTTT. Translating it yields CASSFSRVNTEAFF. The chain carries TRBV5-4 and TRBJ1-1, with D tentatively TRBD1 (5 bases). CDR1 SGHNT and CDR2 YYREEE come from the germline V gene (reference sequence). CDR3 length equals 14 residues. Trimming shortened V by 2 bases and J by 0 bases, and 8 bases separated the two germline ends.

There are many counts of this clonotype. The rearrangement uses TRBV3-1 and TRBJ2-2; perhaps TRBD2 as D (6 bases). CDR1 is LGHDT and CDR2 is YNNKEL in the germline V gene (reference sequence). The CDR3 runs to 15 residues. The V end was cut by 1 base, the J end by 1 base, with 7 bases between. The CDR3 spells CASSQGRGNTGELFF. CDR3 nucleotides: TGTGCCAGCAGCCAAGGGAGGGGGAACACCGGGGAGCTGTTTTTT.

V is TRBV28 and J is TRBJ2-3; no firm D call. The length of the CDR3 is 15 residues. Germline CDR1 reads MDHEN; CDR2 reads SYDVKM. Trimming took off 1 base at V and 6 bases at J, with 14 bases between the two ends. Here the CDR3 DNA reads TGTGCCAGCAGTTTATTAGCATCGCTAACGGATACGCAGTATTTT. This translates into CASSLLASLTDTQYF. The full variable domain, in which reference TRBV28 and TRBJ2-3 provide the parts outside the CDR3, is DVKVTQSSRYLVKRTGEKVFLECVQDMDHENMFWYRQDPGLGLRLIYFSYDVKMKEKGDIPEGYSVSREKKERFSLILESASTNQTSMYLCASSLLASLTDTQYFGPGTRLTVL.

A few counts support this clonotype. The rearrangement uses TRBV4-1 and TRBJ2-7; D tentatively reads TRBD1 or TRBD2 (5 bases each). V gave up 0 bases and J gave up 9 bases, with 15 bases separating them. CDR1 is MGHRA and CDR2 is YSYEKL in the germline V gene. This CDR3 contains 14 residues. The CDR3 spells CASSQEGWGSVQYF. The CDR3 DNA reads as TGCGCCAGCAGCCAAGAAGGCTGGGGGTCCGTGCAGTACTTC.

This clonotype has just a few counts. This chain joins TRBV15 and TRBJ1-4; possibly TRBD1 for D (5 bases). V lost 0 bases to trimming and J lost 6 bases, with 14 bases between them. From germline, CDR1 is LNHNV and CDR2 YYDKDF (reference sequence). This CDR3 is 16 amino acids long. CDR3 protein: CATSRERGGVDEKLFF. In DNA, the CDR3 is TGTGCCACCAGCAGAGAACGCGGGGGAGTAGATGAAAAACTGTTTTTT. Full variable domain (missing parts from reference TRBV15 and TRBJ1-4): DAMVIQNPRYQVTQFGKPVTLSCSQTLNHNVMYWYQQKSSQAPKLLFHYYDKDFNNEADTPDNFQSRRPNTSFCFLDIRSPGLGDTAMYLCATSRERGGVDEKLFFGSGTQLSVL.

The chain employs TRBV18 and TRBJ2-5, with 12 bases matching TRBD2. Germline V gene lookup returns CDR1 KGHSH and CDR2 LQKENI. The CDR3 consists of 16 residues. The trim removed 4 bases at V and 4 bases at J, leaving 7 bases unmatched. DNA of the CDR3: TGTGCCAGCTCACGGGGACTAGCGGGTACGGGAGAGACCCAGTACTTC. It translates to CASSRGLAGTGETQYF.

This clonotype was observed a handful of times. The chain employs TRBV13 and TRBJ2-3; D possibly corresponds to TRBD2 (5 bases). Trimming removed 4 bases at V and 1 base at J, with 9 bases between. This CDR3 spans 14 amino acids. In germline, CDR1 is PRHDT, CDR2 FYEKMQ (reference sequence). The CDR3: CASSSGAGTDTQYF. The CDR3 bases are TGTGCCAGCAGCTCCGGAGCGGGCACAGATACGCAGTATTTT.